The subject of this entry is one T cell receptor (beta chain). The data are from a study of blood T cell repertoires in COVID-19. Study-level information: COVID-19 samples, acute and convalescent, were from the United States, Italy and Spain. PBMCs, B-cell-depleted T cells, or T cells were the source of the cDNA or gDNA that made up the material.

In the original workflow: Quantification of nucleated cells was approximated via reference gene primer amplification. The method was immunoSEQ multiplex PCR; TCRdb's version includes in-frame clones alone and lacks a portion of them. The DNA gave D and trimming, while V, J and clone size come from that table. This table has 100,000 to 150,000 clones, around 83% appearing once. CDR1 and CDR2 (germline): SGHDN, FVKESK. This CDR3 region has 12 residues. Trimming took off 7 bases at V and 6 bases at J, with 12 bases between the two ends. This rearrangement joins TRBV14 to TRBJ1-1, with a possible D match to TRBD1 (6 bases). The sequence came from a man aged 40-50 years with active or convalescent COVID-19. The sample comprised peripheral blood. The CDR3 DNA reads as TGTGCCAGCAACTATGGGGGCGCTGAAGCTTTCTTT. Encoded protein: CASNYGGAEAFF.